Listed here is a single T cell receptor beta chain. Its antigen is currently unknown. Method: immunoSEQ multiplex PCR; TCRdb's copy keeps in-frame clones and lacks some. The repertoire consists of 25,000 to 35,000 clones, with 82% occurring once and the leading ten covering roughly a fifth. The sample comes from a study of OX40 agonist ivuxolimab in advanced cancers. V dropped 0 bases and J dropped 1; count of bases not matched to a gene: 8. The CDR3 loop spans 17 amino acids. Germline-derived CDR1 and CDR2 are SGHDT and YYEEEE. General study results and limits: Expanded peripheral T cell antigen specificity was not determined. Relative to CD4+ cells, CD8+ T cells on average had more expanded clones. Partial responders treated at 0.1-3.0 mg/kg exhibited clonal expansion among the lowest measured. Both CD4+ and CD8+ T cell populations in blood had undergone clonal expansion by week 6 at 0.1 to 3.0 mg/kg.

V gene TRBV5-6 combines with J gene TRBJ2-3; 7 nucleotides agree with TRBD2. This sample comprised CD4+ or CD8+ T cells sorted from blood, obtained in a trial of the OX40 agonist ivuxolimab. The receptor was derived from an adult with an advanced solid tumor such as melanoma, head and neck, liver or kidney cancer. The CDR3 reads CASSLAWREKGTDTQYF. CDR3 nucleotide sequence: TGTGCCAGCAGCTTGGCGTGGCGGGAGAAAGGCACAGATACGCAGTATTTT. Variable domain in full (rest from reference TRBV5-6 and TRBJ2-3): DAGVTQSPTHLIKTRGQQVTLRCSPKSGHDTVSWYQQALGQGPQFIFQYYEEEERQRGNFPDRFSGHQFPNYSSELNVNALLLGDSALYLCASSLAWREKGTDTQYFGPGTRLTVL.